A single sample gave rise to the 14 T cell receptor beta chains below, sequenced in a study of response to subunit inactivated influenza vaccine. TCRdb reprocessed the RT-PCR reads with MiXCR, giving one entry per CDR3 protein. The sample holds a few hundred thousand distinct CDR3 sequences, over 9.5% seen once. This specimen consisted of PBMCs from blood, obtained roughly 47 days after vaccination. These TCRs come from a man aged 50 or older who received an inactivated influenza vaccine.

The genes are TRBV29-1 and TRBJ1-1; D is unclear. The CDR3 is 13 residues long. V was clipped by 3 bases and J by 8 bases, with 16 bases between them. Germline loops: CDR1 SQVTM, CDR2 ANQGSEA. The CDR3 DNA reads TGCAGCGTTGAGGATTCGGGGTCGTTCGAAGCTTTCTTT. Protein: CSVEDSGSFEAFF.

This clonotype was seen ten or more times. CDR3 in DNA: TGCGCCAGCAGCTTGGAGGGTTACATTCAGTACTTC. Its translation: CASSLEGYIQYF. The V and J genes are TRBV5-1 and TRBJ2-4; D call uncertain. The CDR3 is 12 residues long. Germline CDR1 and CDR2: SGHRS and YFSETQ. Trimming shortened V by 0 bases and J by 8 bases, and 6 bases separated the two germline ends.

Many counts were recorded for this clonotype. This sequence joins TRBV11-1 and TRBJ2-3, with D hard to call. The CDR3 length is 18 residues. Trimming took off 3 bases at V and 0 bases at J, with 19 bases between the two ends. The germline CDR1 and CDR2 sequences are SGHAT and FQDESV (reference sequence). This CDR3 reads CASSLGVRRDSSTDTQYF. CDR3 nucleotide sequence: TGTGCCAGCAGCTTGGGTGTAAGGCGTGATAGTAGCACAGATACGCAGTATTTT.

This clonotype has just a few counts. The chain couples TRBV7-8 to TRBJ2-7, with 8 bases matching TRBD1. Looked up from germline, CDR1 is SGHVS and CDR2 is FQNEAQ. Unmatched junction bases numbered 5, after V lost 1 base and J lost 3 bases. CDR3 length equals 15 residues. CDR3 residues: CASSLGWTGIYEQYF. The CDR3 DNA sequence: TGTGCCAGCAGCTTAGGGTGGACAGGGATCTACGAGCAGTACTTC. Together with reference TRBV7-8 and TRBJ2-7, the CDR3 gives the full variable domain: GAGVSQSPRYKVAKRGQDVALRCDPISGHVSLFWYQQALGQGPEFLTYFQNEAQLDKSGLPSDRFFAERPEGSVSTLKIQRTQQEDSAVYLCASSLGWTGIYEQYFGPGTRLTVT.

This clonotype has more than one count but fewer than ten. V is TRBV5-1 and J is TRBJ2-1; TRBD1 or TRBD2 may be the D gene (7 bases each). V was clipped by 3 bases and J by 4 bases, with 14 bases between them. This CDR3 region has 15 residues. CDR1 is SGHRS, CDR2 YFSETQ, per germline. CDR3 protein: CASSSGGQSYNEQFF. For the CDR3, the DNA is TGCGCCAGCAGCTCGGGGGGACAGTCGTACAATGAGCAGTTCTTC.

This clonotype was seen only a few times. V gene TRBV20-1 combines with J gene TRBJ2-2, with 9 bases that match TRBD1. Germline V gene data show CDR1 as DFQATT and CDR2 as SNEGSKA (reference sequence). V dropped 0 bases and J dropped 5; count of bases not matched to a gene: 16. The CDR3 runs to 19 residues. In DNA form, the CDR3 reads TGCAGTGCTAGAGATGGGTTAAAAGGGACAGGGATACGGACCGGGGAGCTGTTTTTT. This codes for CSARDGLKGTGIRTGELFF.

The CDR3 sequence: CAWSNLQRGFADTQYF. The CDR3 DNA follows: TGTGCCTGGAGCAACCTCCAGCGGGGATTCGCAGATACGCAGTATTTT. The chain recombines TRBV30 with TRBJ2-3, with 7 positions matching TRBD2. Per germline, CDR1 GTSNPN and CDR2 SVGIG (reference sequence). After removal of 3 bases from V and 4 bases from J, the junction contained 13 bases not matched to a gene. This CDR3 spans 16 amino acids.

This clonotype was seen many times. The chain uses TRBV5-1 and TRBJ2-3; 12 bases are a match to TRBD2. Trimming took 2 bases from V and 2 from J; bases not matched to a gene: 9. From germline, CDR1 is SGHRS and CDR2 YFSETQ. This CDR3 spans 18 amino acids. Here the CDR3 reads CASSFETSGSRLTDTQYF. CDR3 bases: TGCGCCAGCAGCTTTGAGACTAGCGGGAGCCGGCTCACAGATACGCAGTATTTT.

In this sample, this clonotype turned up many times. The gene calls are TRBV12-3 or TRBV12-4 and TRBJ1-1; D possibly corresponds to TRBD1 (5 bases). The CDR3 spans 13 residues. V dropped 3 bases and J dropped 9 bases, with 14 bases sitting between them. The CDR3 loop is CASSLFDRPKAFF. The DNA of the CDR3 is TGTGCCAGCAGTTTGTTCGACAGACCCAAAGCTTTCTTT.

The rearrangement joins TRBV6-1 to TRBJ2-7; 7 bases map to TRBD1. V dropped 6 bases and J dropped 2; count of bases not matched to a gene: 7. The CDR3 is 14 residues long. CDR1 and CDR2 from the germline V gene are MNHNS and SASEGT. Written as DNA, the CDR3 is TGTGCCAGCAGACCCGGACAGGCCCCCTACGAGCAGTACTTC. Its protein product is CASRPGQAPYEQYF.

This sequence joins TRBV12-3 or TRBV12-4 and TRBJ1-5; no clear D. The CDR3 is 15 amino acids. Trimming left V 6 bases short and J 0 bases short, with 12 bases between. The DNA of the CDR3 is TGTGCCAGCAGCCGAAGGCTGGATAGCAATCAGCCCCAGCATTTT. This codes for CASSRRLDSNQPQHF.

This clonotype was counted between two and nine times. The rearrangement joins TRBV6-5 to TRBJ1-5, with D uncertain. Trimming stripped 3 bases from V and 4 bases from J, with 10 bases between. Germline CDR1 and CDR2: MNHEY and SVGAGI. The CDR3 has 14 residues. CDR3 in DNA: TGTGCCAGCAGTTATTCACCACGGAATCAGCCCCAGCATTTT. Translated, it gives CASSYSPRNQPQHF.

This clonotype came up many times. The rearrangement uses TRBV20-1 and TRBJ2-1; the D is unclear. The germline CDR1 and CDR2 sequences are DFQATT and SNEGSKA (reference sequence). Deletions cut 3 bases from V and 2 bases from J, with 14 bases between. This CDR3 region has 15 residues. This CDR3 reads CSARGTTNPYNEQFF. The CDR3 bases are TGCAGTGCTAGGGGCACAACTAACCCCTACAATGAGCAGTTCTTC.

This clonotype was detected only a few times. This chain joins TRBV20-1 and TRBJ2-7; 11 bases align to TRBD2. Trimming took 1 base from V and 0 from J; bases not matched to a gene: 8. The CDR3 is made up of 17 amino acids. Germline assignment: CDR1 DFQATT and CDR2 SNEGSKA (reference sequence). CDR3 DNA: TGCAGTGCTAGAGCCCCGGGACTAGCGGACCTCTCCTACGAGCAGTACTTC. Protein sequence: CSARAPGLADLSYEQYF.